This T cell receptor (beta chain) is drawn from a study of blood T cell repertoires in COVID-19. Profiled with immunoSEQ multiplex PCR; TCRdb holds only in-frame clones, not every one. The repertoire has about 80,000 clones, about four fifths of them found once; the top ten carry around 12%. The source of this sequence is a woman aged 40 to 49 with active or convalescent COVID-19. Sequenced input: peripheral blood.

This CDR3 is CASSFSTGPGTIYF. As DNA, the CDR3 is TGTGCCAGCAGCTTCTCGACAGGCCCGGGCACCATATATTTT. The chain recombines TRBV9 with TRBJ1-3; D perhaps matches TRBD1 (6 bases). The V end was cut by 4 bases, the J end by 9 bases, with 17 bases between. The CDR3 has 14 residues. CDR1 and CDR2 (germline): SGDLS, YYNGEE.